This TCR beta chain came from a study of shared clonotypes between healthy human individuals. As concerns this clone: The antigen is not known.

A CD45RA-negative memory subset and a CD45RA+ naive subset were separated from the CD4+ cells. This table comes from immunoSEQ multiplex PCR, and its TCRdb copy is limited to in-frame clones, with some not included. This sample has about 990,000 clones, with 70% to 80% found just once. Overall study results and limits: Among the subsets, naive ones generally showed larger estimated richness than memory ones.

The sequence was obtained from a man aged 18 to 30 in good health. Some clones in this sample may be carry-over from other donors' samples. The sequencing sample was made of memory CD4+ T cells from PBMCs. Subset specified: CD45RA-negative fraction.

The CDR3 here is CASSVPPVHNEQFF. As DNA, the CDR3 is TGTGCCAGCAGCGTCCCCCCTGTGCACAATGAGCAGTTCTTC. The chain couples TRBV7-9 to TRBJ2-1, with D hard to call. V was shortened by 5 bases and J by 5 bases, with 13 bases between the two germline ends. The CDR3 loop spans 14 amino acids. CDR1 and CDR2 (germline): SEHNR, FQNEAQ (reference sequence).